The next 16 T cell receptor beta chains were all read from a single sample in a study of blood T cell repertoires in COVID-19 (dated by TCRdb to 2018 to 2021). The library was built by means of the immunoSEQ multiplex PCR assay. The source is immuneACCESS, and TCRdb retained only in-frame sequences with V and J called. Part of the clones is not carried over; for the studies checked, unresolved V genes explain less than half of this, and the remainder is unexplained. Here the sample has roughly 130,000 clones; 70% to 85% occur a single time. The top ten clonotypes cover roughly 15% of the sample. Sequencing was performed on peripheral blood. These receptor sequences come from a woman in her forties or fifties with acute or convalescent COVID-19.

This clone appeared a single time. This chain connects TRBV6-5 to TRBJ2-3; 8 bases are a match to TRBD2. The V gene end was trimmed by 7 bases and the J gene end by 3 bases; junction bases not matched to a gene: 9. In germline, CDR1 is MNHEY, CDR2 SVGAGI. This CDR3 is 15 amino acids long. In nucleotides, the CDR3 is TGTGCCAGCAACCATGCGGGGGGCGAAACAGATACGCAGTATTTT. It specifies CASNHAGGETDTQYF.

This clone was counted a few times. The J gene is TRBJ1-4, the V gene TRBV6-5; D is undetermined. The CDR3 sequence is 13 residues long. V was cut by 11 bases and J by 0 bases, with 10 bases left in between. Germline V lookup: CDR1 MNHEY, CDR2 SVGAGI. The CDR3 nucleotides are TGTGCCTCCAGGCCGTCAACTAATGAAAAACTGTTTTTT. It translates to CASRPSTNEKLFF.

This clone was seen just once. This chain uses TRBV11-2 with TRBJ1-5, with 9 nucleotides matching TRBD1. The germline V gene encodes CDR1 SGHAT and CDR2 FQNNGV. V lost 4 bases, J lost 2 bases, and 6 bases stayed unmatched. The length of the CDR3 is 16 residues. CDR3 nucleotide sequence: TGTGCCAGCAGCTCCACAGGGGGCAGAGGCAATCAGCCCCAGCATTTT. Amino acids: CASSSTGGRGNQPQHF. The full variable domain, completed using reference TRBV11-2 and TRBJ1-5, is EAGVAQSPRYKIIEKRQSVAFWCNPISGHATLYWYQQILGQGPKLLIQFQNNGVVDDSQLPKDRFSAERLKGVDSTLKIQPAKLEDSAVYLCASSSTGGRGNQPQHFGDGTRLSIL.

The J gene is TRBJ1-1, the V gene TRBV10-3; D unresolved. The CDR3 is 14 amino acids. Trimming left V 2 bases short and J 4 bases short, with 11 bases between. Germline CDR1 is ENHRY and CDR2 is SYGVKD. CDR3 protein: CAISEGQRLTEAFF. CDR3 nucleotides: TGTGCCATCAGTGAGGGCCAGAGACTCACTGAAGCTTTCTTT.

This sequence joins TRBV10-3 and TRBJ2-2; no clear D gene. Per the germline V gene, CDR1 is ENHRY and CDR2 is SYGVKD. The CDR3 totals 16 residues. V lost 0 bases and J 0 bases, leaving 8 bases between the germline ends. As DNA, the CDR3 is TGTGCCATCAGTGAGTCGATAACGGCGAACACCGGGGAGCTGTTTTTT. It encodes CAISESITANTGELFF.

This clone was seen once. The chain carries TRBV2 and TRBJ2-1, with a possible D match to TRBD2 (6 bases). The CDR3 has 12 residues. The germline CDR1 and CDR2 sequences are SNHLY and FYNNEI. Trimming left V 2 bases short and J 9 bases short, with 8 bases between. CDR3 loop: CASSEQAGEQFF. For the CDR3, the DNA is TGTGCCAGCAGTGAACAAGCGGGTGAGCAGTTCTTC.

This clone appeared a single time. The rearrangement links TRBV3-1 (or the pseudogene TRBV3-2) to TRBJ2-5; TRBD2 is a possible D gene (5 bases). The CDR3 covers 15 residues. The V end lost 0 bases, the J end lost 7 bases, and 15 bases lay between the germline ends. Germline loops: CDR1 LGHDT, CDR2 YNNKEL (reference sequence). The CDR3: CASSQDRSGPGTQYF. CDR3 nucleotides: TGTGCCAGCAGCCAAGATAGGAGCGGACCCGGGACCCAGTACTTC.

The chain joins TRBV27 to TRBJ1-1; 8 bases align to TRBD1. Germline V gives CDR1 MNHEY, CDR2 SMNVEV (reference sequence). This CDR3 has 15 residues. V shed 4 bases, J shed 1 base, and the junction held 5 bases outside the gene matches. CDR3 sequence (DNA): TGTGCCAGCAGTTCCCCCGGGACAGGGAACACTGAAGCTTTCTTT. Translated: CASSSPGTGNTEAFF.

The gene calls are TRBV5-8 and TRBJ1-3; 7 bases are shared with TRBD1. Losses at the gene ends were 2 bases for V and 4 bases for J; bases not matched to a gene: 3. Germline lookup yields CDR1 SGHTS and CDR2 YDEGEE. The CDR3 totals 14 residues. The CDR3 sequence is CASSFRDSGNTIYF. As DNA, the CDR3 is TGTGCCAGCAGCTTTCGGGACAGCGGAAACACCATATATTTT.

This CDR3 is CASRGTAREKLFF. The CDR3, as DNA: TGTGCCAGCAGAGGGACAGCCCGTGAAAAACTGTTTTTT. V usage is TRBV14 and J usage is TRBJ1-4, with TRBD1 matching over 7 bases. Germline V lookup: CDR1 SGHDN, CDR2 FVKESK. CDR3 length: 13 amino acids. V shed 6 bases and J 7 bases; nucleotides not matched to a gene: 5.

This chain connects TRBV12-5 to TRBJ2-1; the D gene is possibly TRBD1 (5 bases). The germline CDR1 and CDR2 sequences are LGHNT and FRNRAP. The CDR3 is made up of 13 amino acids. Trimming cost V 10 bases and J 1 base, with 11 bases left between them. The CDR3 spells CAIRGSSYNEQFF. CDR3 DNA: TGTGCTATAAGGGGATCATCCTACAATGAGCAGTTCTTC.

The V gene is TRBV11-2, the J gene TRBJ2-1; D possibly corresponds to TRBD2 (6 bases). This CDR3 has 15 amino acids. V was cut by 5 bases and J by 4 bases, with 15 bases left in between. The germline V gene has CDR1 SGHAT and CDR2 FQNNGV. Here the CDR3 reads CASSPYHLAYNEQFF. Here the CDR3 DNA reads TGTGCCAGCAGCCCCTACCACCTAGCGTACAATGAGCAGTTCTTC.

The chain joins TRBV6-1 to TRBJ1-2, with 10 bases fitting TRBD1. J lost 8 bases, V lost 3 bases, and 6 bases had no gene match. The CDR3 sequence is 14 residues long. CDR1 and CDR2 from the germline V gene are MNHNS and SASEGT. The CDR3 is CASSDRDRGYGYTF. The CDR3, as DNA: TGTGCCAGCAGTGACCGGGACAGGGGTTACGGCTACACCTTC.

In DNA, the CDR3 is TGTGCCAGCTCATTACAGGGTCTAGGGGGCACTGAAGCTTTCTTT. Protein sequence: CASSLQGLGGTEAFF. V and J are TRBV18 and TRBJ1-1; D may be TRBD1 (6 bases). CDR1 is KGHSH, CDR2 LQKENI, per germline. This CDR3 is built from 15 residues. V lost 5 bases and J lost 4, with 17 bases in between.

The chain uses TRBV24-1 and TRBJ2-7; a weak D match, TRBD1 (7 bases). Germline values: CDR1 KGHDR, CDR2 SFDVKD. The CDR3 has 15 amino acids. Trimming left V 9 bases short and J 3 bases short, with 20 bases between. CDR3 sequence reads: CATERGRWGDYEQYF. As DNA, the CDR3 is TGTGCCACCGAAAGGGGGCGCTGGGGGGACTACGAGCAGTACTTC.

The chain recombines TRBV3-1 (or the pseudogene TRBV3-2) with TRBJ2-5; D is uncertain. Germline values: CDR1 LGHDT, CDR2 YNNKEL (reference sequence). The CDR3 is made up of 14 amino acids. V was shortened by 2 bases and J by 5 bases, with 12 bases between the two germline ends. The CDR3 reads CASSQTHSRETQYF. For the CDR3, the DNA is TGTGCCAGCAGCCAAACTCACAGTCGGGAGACCCAGTACTTC.